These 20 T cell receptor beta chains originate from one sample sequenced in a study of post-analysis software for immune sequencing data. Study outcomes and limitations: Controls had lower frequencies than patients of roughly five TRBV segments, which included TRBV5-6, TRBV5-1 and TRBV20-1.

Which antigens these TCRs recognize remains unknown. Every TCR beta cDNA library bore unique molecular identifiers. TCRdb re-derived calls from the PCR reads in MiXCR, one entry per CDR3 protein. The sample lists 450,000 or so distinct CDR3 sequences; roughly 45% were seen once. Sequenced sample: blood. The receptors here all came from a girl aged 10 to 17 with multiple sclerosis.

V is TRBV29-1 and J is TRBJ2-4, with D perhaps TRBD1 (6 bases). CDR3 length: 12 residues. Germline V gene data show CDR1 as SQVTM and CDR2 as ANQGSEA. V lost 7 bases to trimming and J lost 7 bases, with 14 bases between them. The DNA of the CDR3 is TGCAGCGGTCGAACAGGGACGAACATTCAGTACTTC. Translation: CSGRTGTNIQYF.

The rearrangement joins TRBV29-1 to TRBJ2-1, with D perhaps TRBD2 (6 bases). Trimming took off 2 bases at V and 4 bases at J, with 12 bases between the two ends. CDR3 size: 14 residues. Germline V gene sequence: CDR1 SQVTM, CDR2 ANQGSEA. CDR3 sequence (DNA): TGCAGCGTTGAACCAGGGCGGGGATACAATGAGCAGTTCTTC. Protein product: CSVEPGRGYNEQFF.

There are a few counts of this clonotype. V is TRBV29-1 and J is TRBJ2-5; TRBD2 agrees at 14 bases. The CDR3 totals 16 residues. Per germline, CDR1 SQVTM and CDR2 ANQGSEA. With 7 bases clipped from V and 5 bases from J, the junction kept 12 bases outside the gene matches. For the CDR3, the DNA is TGCAGCGGTTACAGGGGGACTAGCGGGAGTCGGGAGACCCAGTACTTC. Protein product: CSGYRGTSGSRETQYF.

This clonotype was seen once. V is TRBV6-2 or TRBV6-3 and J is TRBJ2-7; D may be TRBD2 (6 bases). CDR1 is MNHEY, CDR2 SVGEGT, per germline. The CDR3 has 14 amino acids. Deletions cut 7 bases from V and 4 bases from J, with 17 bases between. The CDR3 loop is CASTDTGEWYEQYF. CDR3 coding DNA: TGTGCCAGCACCGACACGGGAGAATGGTACGAGCAGTACTTC.

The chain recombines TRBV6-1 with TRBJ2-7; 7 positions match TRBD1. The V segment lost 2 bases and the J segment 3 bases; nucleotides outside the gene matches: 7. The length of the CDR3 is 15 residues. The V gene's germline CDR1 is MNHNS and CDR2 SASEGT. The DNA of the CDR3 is TGTGCCAGCAGTGAAAGGGGCTCAGGGGGCTACGAGCAGTACTTC. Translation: CASSERGSGGYEQYF.

The CDR3 loop is CSATDGRVYEQYF. The CDR3 nucleotides read TGCAGTGCTACGGACGGACGGGTCTACGAGCAGTACTTC. The chain is built from TRBV20-1 and TRBJ2-7; D gene unclear. The V and J ends lost 4 bases and 3 bases respectively, with 13 bases between them. CDR1 DFQATT and CDR2 SNEGSKA come from the germline V gene (reference sequence). The length of the CDR3 is 13 residues.

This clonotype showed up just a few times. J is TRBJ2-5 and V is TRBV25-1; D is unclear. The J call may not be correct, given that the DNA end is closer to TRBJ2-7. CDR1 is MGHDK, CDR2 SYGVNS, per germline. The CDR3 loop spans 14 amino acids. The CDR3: CASSELDHQDEQYF. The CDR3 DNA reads TGTGCCAGCAGTGAATTAGACCACCAGGACGAGCAGTACTTC.

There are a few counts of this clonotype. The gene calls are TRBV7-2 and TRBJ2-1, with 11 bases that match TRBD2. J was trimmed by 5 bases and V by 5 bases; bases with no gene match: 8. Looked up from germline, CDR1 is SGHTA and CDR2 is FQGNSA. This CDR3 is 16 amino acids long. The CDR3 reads CASSPRIAGGHNEQFF. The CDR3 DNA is TGTGCCAGCAGCCCGCGGATAGCGGGAGGGCACAATGAGCAGTTCTTC.

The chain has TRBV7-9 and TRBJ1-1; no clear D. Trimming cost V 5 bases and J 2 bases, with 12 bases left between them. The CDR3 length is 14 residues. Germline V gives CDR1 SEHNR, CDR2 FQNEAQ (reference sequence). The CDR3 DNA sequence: TGTGCCAGCAGCCTCCTCTCGATAAACACTGAAGCTTTCTTT. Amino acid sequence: CASSLLSINTEAFF.

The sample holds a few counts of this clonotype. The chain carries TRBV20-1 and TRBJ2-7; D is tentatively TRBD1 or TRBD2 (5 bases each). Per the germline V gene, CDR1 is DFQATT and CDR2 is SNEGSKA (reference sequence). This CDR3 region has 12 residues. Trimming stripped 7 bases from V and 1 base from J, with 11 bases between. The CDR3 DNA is TGCAGTGAATCCGGGGCGTCCTACGAGCAGTACTTC. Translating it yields CSESGASYEQYF.

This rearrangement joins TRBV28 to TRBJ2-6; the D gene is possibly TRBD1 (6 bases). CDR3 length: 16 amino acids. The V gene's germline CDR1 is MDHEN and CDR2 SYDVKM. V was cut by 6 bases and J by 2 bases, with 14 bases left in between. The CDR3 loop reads CASSLDRSPGANVLTF. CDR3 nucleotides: TGTGCCAGCAGCCTGGACAGATCTCCTGGGGCCAACGTCCTGACTTTC.

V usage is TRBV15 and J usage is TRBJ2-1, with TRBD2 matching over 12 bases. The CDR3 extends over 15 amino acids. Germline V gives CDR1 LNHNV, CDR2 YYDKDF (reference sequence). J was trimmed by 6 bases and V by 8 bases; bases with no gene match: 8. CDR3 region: CATQLAGGPVNEQFF. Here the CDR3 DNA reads TGTGCCACCCAGCTAGCGGGAGGGCCAGTCAATGAGCAGTTCTTC.

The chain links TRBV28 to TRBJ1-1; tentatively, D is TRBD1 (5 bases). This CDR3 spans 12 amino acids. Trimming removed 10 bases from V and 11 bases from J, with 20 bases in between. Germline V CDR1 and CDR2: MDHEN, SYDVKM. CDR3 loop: CATTRQGGRAFF. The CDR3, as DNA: TGTGCCACTACCAGGCAGGGAGGGCGGGCTTTCTTT.

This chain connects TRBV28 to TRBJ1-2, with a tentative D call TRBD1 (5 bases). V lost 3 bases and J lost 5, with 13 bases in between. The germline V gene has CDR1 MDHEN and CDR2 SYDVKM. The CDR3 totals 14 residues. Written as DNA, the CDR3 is TGTGCCAGCAGTTTGTTCGGGACGGGGTATGGCTACACCTTC. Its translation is CASSLFGTGYGYTF.

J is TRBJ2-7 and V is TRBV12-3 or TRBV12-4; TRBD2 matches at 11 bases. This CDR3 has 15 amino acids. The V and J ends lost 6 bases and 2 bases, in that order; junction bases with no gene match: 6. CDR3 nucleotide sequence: TGTGCCAGCAGCCGACTAGCGGGGCGGGCCTACGAGCAGTACTTC. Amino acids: CASSRLAGRAYEQYF.

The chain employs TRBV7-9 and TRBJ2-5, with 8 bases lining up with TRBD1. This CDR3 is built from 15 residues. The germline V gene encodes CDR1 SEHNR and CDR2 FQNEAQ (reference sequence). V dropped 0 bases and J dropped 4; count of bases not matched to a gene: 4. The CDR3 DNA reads TGTGCCAGCAGCTTAGCGACAGGGGTACGAGAGACCCAGTACTTC. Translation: CASSLATGVRETQYF.

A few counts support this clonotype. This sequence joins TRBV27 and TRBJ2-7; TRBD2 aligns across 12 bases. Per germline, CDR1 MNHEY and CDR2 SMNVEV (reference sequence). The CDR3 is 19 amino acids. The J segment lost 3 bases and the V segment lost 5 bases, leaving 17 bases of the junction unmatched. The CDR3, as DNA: TGTGCCAGCAGTCCAACTAGCGGGAGGCTCACCCTTTCCTACTACGAGCAGTACTTC. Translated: CASSPTSGRLTLSYYEQYF.

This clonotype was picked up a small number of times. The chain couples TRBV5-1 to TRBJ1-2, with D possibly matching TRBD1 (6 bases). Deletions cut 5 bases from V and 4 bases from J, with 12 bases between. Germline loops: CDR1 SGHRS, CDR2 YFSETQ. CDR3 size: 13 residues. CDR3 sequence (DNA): TGCGCCAGCAGTGGTACGGACAGCTATGGCTACACCTTC. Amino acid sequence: CASSGTDSYGYTF.

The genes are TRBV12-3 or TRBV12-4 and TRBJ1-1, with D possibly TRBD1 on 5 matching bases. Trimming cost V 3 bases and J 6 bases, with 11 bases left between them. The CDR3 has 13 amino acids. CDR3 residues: CASSLGGFAEAFF. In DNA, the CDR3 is TGTGCCAGCAGTTTGGGGGGATTCGCTGAAGCTTTCTTT.

The CDR3 nucleotides read TGTGCCAGCGCATCCGGGACAAGATACAATGAGCAGTTCTTC. It yields the protein CASASGTRYNEQFF. V gene TRBV27 combines with J gene TRBJ2-1, with a weak D call TRBD1 (6 bases). Trimming shortened V by 8 bases and J by 4 bases, and 15 bases separated the two germline ends. The CDR3 has 14 residues. Germline V gene sequence: CDR1 MNHEY, CDR2 SMNVEV (reference sequence).